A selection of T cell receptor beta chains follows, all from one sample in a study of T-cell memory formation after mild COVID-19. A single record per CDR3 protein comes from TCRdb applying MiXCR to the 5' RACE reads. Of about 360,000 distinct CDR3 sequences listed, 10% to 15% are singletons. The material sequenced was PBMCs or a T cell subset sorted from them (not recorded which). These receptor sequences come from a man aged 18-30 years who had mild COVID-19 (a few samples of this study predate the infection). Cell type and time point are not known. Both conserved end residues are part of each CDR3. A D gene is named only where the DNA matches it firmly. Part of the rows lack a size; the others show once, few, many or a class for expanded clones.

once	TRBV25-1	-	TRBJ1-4	TGTGCCAGCAGTGAAGGATTGGGGGCGGGGGAAAAACTGTTTTTT	CASSEGLGAGEKLFF
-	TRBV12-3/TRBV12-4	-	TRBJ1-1	TGTGCCAGCAGTTTAGGCGGGTTGGTAGCTTTCTTT	CASSLGGLVAFF
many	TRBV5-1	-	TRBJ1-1	TGCGCCAGCAGCCCCAGTTGGGCGGCTGATGAAGCTTTCTTT	CASSPSWAADEAFF
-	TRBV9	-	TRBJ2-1	TGTGCCAGCAGCCTTCGTGACTATCTCTCCTACAATGAGCAGTTCTTC	CASSLRDYLSYNEQFF
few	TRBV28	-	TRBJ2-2	TGTGCCAGCAGTTTCTGGCGGGGGCGCGGGGAGCTGTTTTTT	CASSFWRGRGELFF
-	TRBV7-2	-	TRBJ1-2	TGTGCCAGCAGCTTAGCTTCCCTCGGGGAGAATGGCTACACCTTC	CASSLASLGENGYTF
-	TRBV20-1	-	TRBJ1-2	TGCAGTGCTAGAGATGCATCCTCCGGTGGCTACACCTTC	CSARDASSGGYTF
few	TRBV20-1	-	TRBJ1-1	TGCAGTGCTAGTTCGGTCGGGGGGAGCACTGAAGCTTTCTTT	CSASSVGGSTEAFF
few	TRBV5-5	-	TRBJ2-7	TGTGCCAGCAGCTTTGGGACGAGCTCCTACGAGCAGTACTTC	CASSFGTSSYEQYF
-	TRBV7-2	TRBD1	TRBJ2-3	TGTGCCAGCAGCTTTGTCGGGACAGGGAGTACAGATACGCAGTATTTT	CASSFVGTGSTDTQYF
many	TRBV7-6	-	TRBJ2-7	TGTGCCAGCAGCTTAGCCACCTCCTACGAGCAGTACTTC	CASSLATSYEQYF
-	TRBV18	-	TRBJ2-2	TGTGCCAGCTCACCAAGAGGGGCGCCGGCCGGGGAGCTGTTTTTT	CASSPRGAPAGELFF
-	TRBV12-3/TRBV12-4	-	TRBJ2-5	TGTGCCAGCAGGTCGGACATCACGGGGGAGACCCAGTACTTC	CASRSDITGETQYF
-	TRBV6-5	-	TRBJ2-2	TGTGCCAGCAGTTACGGAGGACTTAAGCTGAACACCGGGGAGCTGTTTTTT	CASSYGGLKLNTGELFF
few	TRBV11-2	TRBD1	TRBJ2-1	TGTGCCAGCAGCTCACTACCCGGGACAGTAATTAATGAGCAGTTCTTC	CASSSLPGTVINEQFF
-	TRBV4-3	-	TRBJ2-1	TGCGCCAGCAGCCCCTTTAGCGGTAATGAGCAGTTCTTC	CASSPFSGNEQFF
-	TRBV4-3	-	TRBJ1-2	TGCGCCAGCAGCCAAGGCCGTGTTTATGGCTACACCTTC	CASSQGRVYGYTF
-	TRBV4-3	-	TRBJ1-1	TGCGCCAGCAGCCAAGATCTGGGCGGAGTAGCTTTCTTT	CASSQDLGGVAFF
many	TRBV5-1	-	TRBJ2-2	TGCGCCAGCAGCTTTTACAGGCCCCCCACCGGGGAGCTGTTTTTT	CASSFYRPPTGELFF
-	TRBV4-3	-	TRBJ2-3	TGCGCCAGCAGCCAAGACCATTTAGTGGGCCAGACCCAGTATTTT	CASSQDHLVGQTQYF
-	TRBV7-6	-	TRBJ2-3	TGTGCCAGCAGCTACCCTCCAGGAGGGGGGAGCACAGATACGCAGTATTTT	CASSYPPGGGSTDTQYF
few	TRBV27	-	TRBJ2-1	TGTGCCAGCAGTCCCCTCGGACAGAATGAGCAGTTCTTC	CASSPLGQNEQFF
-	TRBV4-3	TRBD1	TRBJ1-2	TGCGCCAGCAGCTATACAGGGGGCGTAAACTATGGCTACACCTTC	CASSYTGGVNYGYTF
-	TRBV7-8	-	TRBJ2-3	TGTGCCAGCAGCACCCGACAGGGAGGGTCAGATACGCAGTATTTT	CASSTRQGGSDTQYF
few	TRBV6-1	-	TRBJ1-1	TGTGCCAGCAATATGAACACTGAAGCTTTCTTT	CASNMNTEAFF
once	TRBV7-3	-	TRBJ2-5	TGTGCCAGCAGCTTAACCGGTGGTGGGGGGCGGACCCAGTACTTC	CASSLTGGGGRTQYF
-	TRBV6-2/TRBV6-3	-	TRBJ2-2	TGTGCCAGCAGGACTACGGTTGGACGGTTAGGCACCGGGGAGCTGTTTTTT	CASRTTVGRLGTGELFF
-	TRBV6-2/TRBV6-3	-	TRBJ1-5	TGTGCCAGCAGTTATGGACCTTACCAGCCCCAGCATTTT	CASSYGPYQPQHF
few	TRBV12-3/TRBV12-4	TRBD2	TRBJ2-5	TGTGCCAGCAGTTTAGGATCCGGGAGGGAGACCCAGTACTTC	CASSLGSGRETQYF
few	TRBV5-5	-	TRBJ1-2	TGTGCCAGCAGCTTACACCAGGGATATGGCTACACCTTC	CASSLHQGYGYTF
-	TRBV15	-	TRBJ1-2	TGTGCCACCAGCCCCCCGGCTACGGGAGGCAACTATGGCTACACCTTC	CATSPPATGGNYGYTF
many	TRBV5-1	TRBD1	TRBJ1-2	TGCGCCAGCAGCCCACGATTAACTTCACAGGGGAACTATGGCTACACCTTC	CASSPRLTSQGNYGYTF
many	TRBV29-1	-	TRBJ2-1	TGCAGCGGAACCGGGACCCCGTCCTACAATGAGCAGTTCTTC	CSGTGTPSYNEQFF
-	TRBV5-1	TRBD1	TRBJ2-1	TGCGCCAGCAACCGGGACAGCTCCTACAATGAGCAGTTCTTC	CASNRDSSYNEQFF
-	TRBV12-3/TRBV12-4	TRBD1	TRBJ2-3	TGTGCCAGCAGTCACAGACAGGGGTATACAGATACGCAGTATTTT	CASSHRQGYTDTQYF
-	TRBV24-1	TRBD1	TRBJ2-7	TGTGCCACCAGTGAGCCGGACAGGGGTCTATCCTACGAGCAGTACTTC	CATSEPDRGLSYEQYF
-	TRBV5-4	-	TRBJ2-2	TGTGCCAGCAGCTTGGACAGCGCGAACACCGGGGAGCTGTTTTTT	CASSLDSANTGELFF
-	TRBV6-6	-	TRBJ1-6	TGTGCCAGCAGTCCCCGGGACACGAGCTCCTATAATTCACCCCTCCACTTT	CASSPRDTSSYNSPLHF
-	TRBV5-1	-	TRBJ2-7	TGCGCCAGCAGCTTGGAAGGAACCTACGAGCAGTACTTC	CASSLEGTYEQYF
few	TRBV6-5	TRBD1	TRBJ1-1	TGTGCCAGCAGTTACTCTAAAGACAGGGAAGCTGAAGCTTTCTTT	CASSYSKDREAEAFF
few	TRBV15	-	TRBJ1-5	TGTGCCACCAGCAAGAGGGAGCAGCCCCAGCATTTT	CATSKREQPQHF
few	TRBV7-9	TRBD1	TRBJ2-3	TGTGCCAGCAGCTCCCCGGACAGGGAATGGCCAGATACGCAGTATTTT	CASSSPDREWPDTQYF
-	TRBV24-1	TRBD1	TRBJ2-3	TGTGCCACCAGATCGGGACAGGGTCGGGTAGATACGCAGTATTTT	CATRSGQGRVDTQYF
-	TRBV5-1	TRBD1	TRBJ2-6	TGCGCCAGCAGCTACAGACAGGGGGGGAGCTCTGGGGCCAACGTCCTGACTTTC	CASSYRQGGSSGANVLTF
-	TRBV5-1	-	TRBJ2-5	TGCGCCAGCAGCTGGGGTAAGGGACAAGAGACCCAGTACTTC	CASSWGKGQETQYF
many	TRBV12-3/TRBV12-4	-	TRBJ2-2	TGTGCCAGCGGGCAAGCGAACACCGGGGAGCTGTTTTTT	CASGQANTGELFF
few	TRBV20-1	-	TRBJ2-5	TGCAGTGCTAGACAGGGGTACGGGGGGACCCAGTACTTC	CSARQGYGGTQYF
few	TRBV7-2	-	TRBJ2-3	TGTGCCAGCAGCGCTAGGCGAGATACGCAGTATTTT	CASSARRDTQYF
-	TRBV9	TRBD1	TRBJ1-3	TGTGCCAGCAGCATGACAGGGGTTGGAAACACCATATATTTT	CASSMTGVGNTIYF
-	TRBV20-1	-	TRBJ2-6	TGCAGTGCGGCCTCTGGGGCCAACGTCCTGACTTTC	CSAASGANVLTF
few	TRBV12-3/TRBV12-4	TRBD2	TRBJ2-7	TGTGCCAGCAGTTGGGTAGCGGGGGACGGATACGAGCAGTACTTC	CASSWVAGDGYEQYF
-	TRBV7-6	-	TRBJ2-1	TGTGCCAGTTCAGCGGGTACACGGAATGAGCAGTTCTTC	CASSAGTRNEQFF
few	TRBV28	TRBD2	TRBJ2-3	TGTGCCAGCAGCTCGTTACTAGCGGGCGTCGATACGCAGTATTTT	CASSSLLAGVDTQYF